This TCR beta chain is drawn from a study of cytomegalovirus exposure and HLA in healthy donors. Germline lookup yields CDR1 MDHEN and CDR2 SYDVKM. With 8 bases clipped from V and 5 bases from J, the junction kept 11 bases outside the gene matches. The CDR3 loop spans 15 amino acids. As regards this clone: This sample includes further DNA sequences coding for the same CDR3.

The PCR contained 60 Vbeta and 13 Jbeta primers. Data came from immunoSEQ multiplex PCR; TCRdb stores just in-frame clones and leaves some out. The table shows around 150,000 clones, with around 77% occurring only once. The sample consisted of PBMCs. The chain carries TRBV28 and TRBJ2-1; 8 bases are shared with TRBD2. The sequence came from a man aged 25-45 years in good health. In DNA, the CDR3 is TGTGCCAGCGGGCTCGGGACTAGTGGGAACAATGAGCAGTTCTTC. This gives the protein CASGLGTSGNNEQFF.